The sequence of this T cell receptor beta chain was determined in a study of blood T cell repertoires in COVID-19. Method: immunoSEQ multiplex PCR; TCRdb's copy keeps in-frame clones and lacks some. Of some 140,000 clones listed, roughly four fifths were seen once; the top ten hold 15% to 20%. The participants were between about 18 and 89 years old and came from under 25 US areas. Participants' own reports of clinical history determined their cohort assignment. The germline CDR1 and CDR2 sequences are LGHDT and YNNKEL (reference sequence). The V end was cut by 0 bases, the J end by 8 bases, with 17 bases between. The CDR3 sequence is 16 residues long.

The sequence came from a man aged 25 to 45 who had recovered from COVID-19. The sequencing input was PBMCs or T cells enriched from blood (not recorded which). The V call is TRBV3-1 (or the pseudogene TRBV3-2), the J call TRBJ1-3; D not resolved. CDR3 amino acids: CASSQEGGALIDTIYF. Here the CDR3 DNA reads TGTGCCAGCAGCCAAGAGGGAGGAGCCCTGATCGACACCATATATTTT.